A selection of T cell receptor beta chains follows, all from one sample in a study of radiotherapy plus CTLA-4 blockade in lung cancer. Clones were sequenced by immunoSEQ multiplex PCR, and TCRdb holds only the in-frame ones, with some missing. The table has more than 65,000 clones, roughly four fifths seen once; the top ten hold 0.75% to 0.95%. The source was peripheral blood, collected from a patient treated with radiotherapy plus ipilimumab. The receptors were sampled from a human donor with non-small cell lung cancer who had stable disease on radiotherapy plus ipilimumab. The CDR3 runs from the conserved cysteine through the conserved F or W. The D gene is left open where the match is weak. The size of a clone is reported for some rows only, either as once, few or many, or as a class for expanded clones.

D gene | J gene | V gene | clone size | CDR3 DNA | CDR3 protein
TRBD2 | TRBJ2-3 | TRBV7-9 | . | TGTGCCAGCAGCCAGGGACTAGCGGGGGCCTCAGATACGCAGTATTTT | CASSQGLAGASDTQYF
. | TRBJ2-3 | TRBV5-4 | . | TGTGCCAGCAGCTCCCCGACCGGCACAGATACGCAGTATTTT | CASSSPTGTDTQYF
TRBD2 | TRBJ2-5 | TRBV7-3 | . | TGTGCCAGCAGCTTGGGAGGGCCTCTAGAGACCCAGTACTTC | CASSLGGPLETQYF
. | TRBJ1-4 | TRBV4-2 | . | TGTGCCAGCAGCCAAGCTAGGGGGGCAACTAATGAAAAACTGTTTTTT | CASSQARGATNEKLFF
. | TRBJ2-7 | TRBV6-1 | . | TGTGCCAGCAGTGAACTTTTGCGGGGCAGGTCCTCCTACGAGCAGTACTTC | CASSELLRGRSSYEQYF
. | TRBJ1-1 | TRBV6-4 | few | TGTGCCAGCAGTGACTCGGCCAGGTCTGAAGCTTTCTTT | CASSDSARSEAFF
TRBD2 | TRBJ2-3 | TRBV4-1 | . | TGCGCCAGCAGCCCACGACTAGCGGGGAGCACAGATACGCAGTATTTT | CASSPRLAGSTDTQYF
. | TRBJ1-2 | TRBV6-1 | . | TGTGCCATCTCCTCCGCCCCTAACTATGGCTACACCTTC | CAISSAPNYGYTF
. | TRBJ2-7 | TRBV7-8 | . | TGTGCCAGCAGCTTATCATCGACAGGCTGGGAGCAGTACTTC | CASSLSSTGWEQYF
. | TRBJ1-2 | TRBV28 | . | TGTGCCAGCGCATCTAACTATGGCTACACCTTC | CASASNYGYTF
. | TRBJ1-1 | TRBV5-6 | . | TGTGCCAGCAGCTTAAGTCAACTCCCTGAAGCTTTCTTT | CASSLSQLPEAFF
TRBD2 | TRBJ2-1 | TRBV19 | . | TGTGCCAGTACCCTGGCGGCTAGCGGATACAATGAGCAGTTCTTC | CASTLAASGYNEQFF
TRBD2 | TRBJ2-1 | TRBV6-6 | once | TGTGCCAGCAGTTACGGACTAGCGAGCTCCTACAATGAGCAGTTCTTC | CASSYGLASSYNEQFF
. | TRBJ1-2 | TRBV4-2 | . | TGTGCCAGCAGCCAGCCTGCGAACTATGGCTACACCTTC | CASSQPANYGYTF
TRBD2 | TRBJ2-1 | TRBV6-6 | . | TGTGCCAGCAGTTACGGGGGGGGAGAACATGAGCAGTTCTTC | CASSYGGGEHEQFF
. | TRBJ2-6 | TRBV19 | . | TGTGCCAGTAGTCCACGAGGACCCTTCTCTGGGGCCAACGTCCTGACTTTC | CASSPRGPFSGANVLTF
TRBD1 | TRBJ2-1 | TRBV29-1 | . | TGCAGCGTTGTGACAGGGATCAATGAGCAGTTCTTC | CSVVTGINEQFF
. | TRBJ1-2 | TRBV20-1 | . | TGCAGTGCTGTCGGACAGACATCCTACACCTTC | CSAVGQTSYTF
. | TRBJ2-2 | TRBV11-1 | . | TGTGCCAGCAGCCGACGGGAACTGAACACCGGGGAGCTGTTTTTT | CASSRRELNTGELFF
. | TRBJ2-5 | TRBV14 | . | TGTGCCAGCAGCCAGGGAAGGGACTCTCGAAGGGAGACCCAGTACTTC | CASSQGRDSRRETQYF
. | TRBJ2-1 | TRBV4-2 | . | TGTGCCAGCAGCCAAGCGGGCGGGGGCCCTTCCTACAATGAGCAGTTCTTC | CASSQAGGGPSYNEQFF
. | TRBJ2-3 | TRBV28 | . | TGTGCCAGCAGTTTTGGGCTGGAGCGGGGCACAGATACGCAGTATTTT | CASSFGLERGTDTQYF